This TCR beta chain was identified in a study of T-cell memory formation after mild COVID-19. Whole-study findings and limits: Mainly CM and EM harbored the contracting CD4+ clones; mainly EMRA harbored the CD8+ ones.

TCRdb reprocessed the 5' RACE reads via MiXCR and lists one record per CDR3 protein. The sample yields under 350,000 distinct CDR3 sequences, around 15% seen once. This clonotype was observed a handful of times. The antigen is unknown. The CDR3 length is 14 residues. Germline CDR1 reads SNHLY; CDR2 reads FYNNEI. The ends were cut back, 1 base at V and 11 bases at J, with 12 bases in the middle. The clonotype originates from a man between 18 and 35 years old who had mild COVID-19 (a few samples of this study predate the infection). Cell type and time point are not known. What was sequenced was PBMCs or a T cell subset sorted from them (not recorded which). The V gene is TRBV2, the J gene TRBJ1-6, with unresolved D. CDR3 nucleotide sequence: TGTGCCAGCAGTGAAGTACGGGTGCCCGCACCCCTCCACTTT. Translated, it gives CASSEVRVPAPLHF.